This T cell receptor beta chain was documented in a study of cytomegalovirus exposure and HLA in healthy donors. Study-wide points: Later on, an analysis tied under 20,000 TCR beta sequences to HLA alleles at 0.05 false discovery rate.

Germline V gene data show CDR1 as SGHRS and CDR2 as YFSETQ. V gave up 0 bases and J gave up 4 bases; unmatched junction bases: 5. The CDR3 runs to 16 residues. As concerns this clone: What it binds is unknown.

The PCR ran on 60 Vbeta and 13 Jbeta primers. Profiling relied on immunoSEQ multiplex PCR, and the TCRdb table lists in-frame clones only, not all of them. The sample carries approximately 140,000 clones, around 90% recorded once. The receptor's source is a woman aged 40 to 50 in good health and CMV-seronegative. Sequencing was done on a sample of PBMCs. V usage is TRBV5-1 and J usage is TRBJ2-7; 12 bases map to TRBD1. DNA for the CDR3: TGCGCCAGCAGCTTGGGTGGGACAGGGGGCTATTACGAGCAGTACTTC. Encoded protein: CASSLGGTGGYYEQYF.